This passage covers 15 T cell receptor beta chains from one sample sequenced in a study of tumor T cells in aggressive B-cell lymphoma. The repertoire was sequenced with immunoSEQ multiplex PCR; TCRdb's copy has only in-frame clones and lacks some. The sample yields 1,500 to 2,000 clones, approximately 93% seen once. Sequenced: tumor tissue. These receptors were collected from an adult with diffuse large B cell lymphoma.

The CDR3 protein is CASSPLITYEQYF. In DNA, the CDR3 is TGTGCCAGCTCACCACTTATAACCTACGAGCAGTACTTC. The V call is TRBV18, the J call TRBJ2-7; D remains unclear. Germline lookup yields CDR1 KGHSH and CDR2 LQKENI. The CDR3 is made up of 13 amino acids. Trimming took 1 base from V and 2 from J, leaving 6 bases between them.

V gene TRBV18 combines with J gene TRBJ1-1; 11 bases map to TRBD1. CDR3 size: 15 residues. Germline V gives CDR1 KGHSH, CDR2 LQKENI. V dropped 8 bases and J dropped 8; count of bases not matched to a gene: 13. The CDR3 bases are TGTGCCAGCACCTCCGGGACAGGGGGGCTCGCCGAAGCTTTCTTT. Translation: CASTSGTGGLAEAFF.

As to this clone: A junction end diverges from the germline sequence, so it may reflect a read error. The J gene is TRBJ1-1, the V gene TRBV6-5; D remains unclear. Germline CDR1 is MNHEY and CDR2 is SVGAGI. This CDR3 has 12 residues. The CDR3 nucleotides read TGTGTCAGCAGTTACGGAGACACTGAAGCTTTCTTT. Translating gives CVSSYGDTEAFF.

The V and J genes are TRBV14 and TRBJ2-3; D gene ambiguous. V lost 0 bases and J 13 bases, leaving 14 bases between the germline ends. The germline gives CDR1 SGHDN, CDR2 FVKESK. The CDR3 runs to 13 residues. Here the CDR3 DNA reads TGTGCCAGCAGCCAAGATATCCCCGGTCCGAAGTATTTT. Protein product: CASSQDIPGPKYF.

Regarding this clone: The CDR3 ends on some other residue instead of the conserved phenylalanine or tryptophan, so this is likely a read error. The rearrangement links TRBV6-5 to TRBJ1-1; unclear D gene. Trimming cost V 0 bases and J 11 bases, with 16 bases left between them. This CDR3 has 14 residues. Germline-derived CDR1 and CDR2 are MNHEY and SVGAGI. The CDR3: CASSYSSQVVDAFS. In nucleotides, the CDR3 is TGTGCCAGCAGTTACTCGAGTCAGGTCGTTGATGCTTTCTCT.

This chain uses TRBV2 with TRBJ1-4, with D hard to call. The CDR3 sequence is 14 residues long. V was clipped by 4 bases and J by 4 bases, with 10 bases between them. CDR1 and CDR2 from the germline V gene are SNHLY and FYNNEI. CDR3 sequence: CASSAGGLNEKLFF. The CDR3 DNA follows: TGTGCCAGCAGTGCCGGCGGACTTAATGAAAAACTGTTTTTT.

The V and J genes are TRBV6-5 and TRBJ1-6; a possible D gene is TRBD1 (5 bases). CDR1 and CDR2 from the germline V gene are MNHEY and SVGAGI. CDR3 size: 15 residues. V lost 6 bases and J lost 1, with 10 bases in between. This CDR3 reads CASRVGASYNSPLHF. CDR3 coding DNA: TGTGCCAGCAGAGTAGGGGCGTCCTATAATTCACCCCTCCACTTT.

V and J are TRBV5-5 and TRBJ1-3; TRBD1 might be the D (5 bases). The germline V and J ends were trimmed by 4 bases and 10 bases, with 18 bases remaining between them. The CDR3 is 14 residues long. Germline-derived CDR1 and CDR2 are SGHKS and YYEKEE (reference sequence). CDR3 sequence: CASSLVGPRETIYF. In DNA form, the CDR3 reads TGTGCCAGCAGCCTTGTGGGGCCCAGGGAAACCATATATTTT.

The rearrangement joins TRBV5-1 to TRBJ2-3, with unresolved D. The germline V gene has CDR1 SGHRS and CDR2 YFSETQ. The CDR3 contains 12 residues. V dropped 4 bases and J dropped 5 bases, with 8 bases sitting between them. The CDR3 nucleotides are TGCGCCAGCAGCCCCGAGCGAGATACGCAGTATTTT. Its translation is CASSPERDTQYF. The complete variable domain, with remaining parts taken from reference TRBV5-1 and TRBJ2-3, reads KAGVTQTPRYLIKTRGQQVTLSCSPISGHRSVSWYQQTPGQGLQFLFEYFSETQRNKGNFPGRFSGRQFSNSRSEMNVSTLELGDSALYLCASSPERDTQYFGPGTRLTVL.

The genes are TRBV10-3 and TRBJ2-2; 9 bases fit TRBD2. The CDR3 spans 16 residues. Losses at the gene ends were 4 bases for V and 6 bases for J; bases not matched to a gene: 9. Looked up from germline, CDR1 is ENHRY and CDR2 is SYGVKD. Here the CDR3 reads CAISGIAGAPSGELFF. CDR3 DNA sequence: TGTGCCATCAGTGGGATAGCGGGGGCCCCCTCCGGGGAGCTGTTTTTT.

The chain is built from TRBV4-3 and TRBJ2-5, with 9 positions matching TRBD2. CDR3 length: 15 amino acids. Germline lookup yields CDR1 LGHNA and CDR2 YSLEER. V shed 0 bases, J shed 4 bases, and the junction held 3 bases outside the gene matches. For the CDR3, the DNA is TGCGCCAGCAGCCAAGATCTAGCGGGGCGAGAGACCCAGTACTTC. It specifies CASSQDLAGRETQYF.

The chain joins TRBV19 to TRBJ1-2; D may be TRBD1 (6 bases). Trimming took 5 bases from V and 4 from J, leaving 14 bases between them. Germline loops: CDR1 LNHDA, CDR2 SQIVND (reference sequence). The CDR3 runs to 14 residues. The CDR3 DNA is TGTGCCAGTAGTTTCGGGACAACGCTCTATGGCTACACCTTC. It codes for CASSFGTTLYGYTF. The full variable domain, completed using reference TRBV19 and TRBJ1-2, is DGGITQSPKYLFRKEGQNVTLSCEQNLNHDAMYWYRQDPGQGLRLIYYSQIVNDFQKGDIAEGYSVSREKKESFPLTVTSAQKNPTAFYLCASSFGTTLYGYTFGSGTRLTVV.

The chain carries TRBV11-2 and TRBJ2-7, with D possibly TRBD1 on 6 matching bases. The germline V gene encodes CDR1 SGHAT and CDR2 FQNNGV. CDR3 size: 13 residues. Deletions cut 5 bases from V and 2 bases from J, with 10 bases between. CDR3 sequence reads: CASSGDTTYEQYF. The DNA for the CDR3 is TGTGCCAGCAGCGGGGACACCACCTACGAGCAGTACTTC.

The rearrangement joins TRBV30 to TRBJ1-1, with D possibly TRBD1 on 5 matching bases. V lost 5 bases, J lost 8 bases, and 18 bases lay in between. Germline CDR1 is GTSNPN and CDR2 is SVGIG (reference sequence). This CDR3 contains 13 residues. As DNA, the CDR3 is TGTGCCTGGGGGACGGGAGCCGAGTTAGAAGCTTTCTTT. It encodes CAWGTGAELEAFF.

V is TRBV28 and J is TRBJ2-7, with 9 bases lining up with TRBD1. The CDR3 loop spans 15 amino acids. The V gene's germline CDR1 is MDHEN and CDR2 SYDVKM. After removal of 7 bases from V and 5 bases from J, the junction contained 12 bases not matched to a gene. The CDR3 nucleotides read TGTGCCAGCAACTTATCCGGGACAGGGACAGACGAGCAGTACTTC. Amino acids: CASNLSGTGTDEQYF.